The 19 T cell receptor beta chains listed next were all sequenced from one sample in a study of shared clonotypes between healthy human individuals. The naive CD8 population came from CD45RO-negative cells selected for CCR7, without terminally differentiated effector memory CD45RA+ cells. The repertoire was sequenced with immunoSEQ multiplex PCR; TCRdb's copy has only in-frame clones and lacks some. The top ten clones hold nearly 25% of a sample with more than 600,000 clones, just over 90% of them seen once. What was sequenced was naive CD8+ T cells sorted from blood. The receptors were sampled from a man under 40 in good health.

The chain uses TRBV4-3 and TRBJ1-1; TRBD1 aligns across 9 bases. This CDR3 has 14 amino acids. Trimming cost V 4 bases and J 4 bases; bases outside gene matches: 4. Germline V CDR1 and CDR2: LGHNA, YSLEER. CDR3 sequence: CASSPGQGPTEAFF. For the CDR3, the DNA is TGCGCCAGCAGCCCCGGACAGGGGCCCACTGAAGCTTTCTTT.

The chain combines TRBV5-4 with TRBJ2-7; 10 positions match TRBD2. Trimming removed 3 bases from V and 4 bases from J; junction bases left unmatched: 1. Germline assignment: CDR1 SGHNT and CDR2 YYREEE (reference sequence). This CDR3 spans 13 amino acids. The CDR3 protein is CASSWTSGYEQYF. In nucleotides, the CDR3 is TGTGCCAGCAGCTGGACTAGCGGTTACGAGCAGTACTTC.

This sequence joins TRBV27 and TRBJ2-5; TRBD2 agrees at 13 bases. The CDR3 loop spans 16 amino acids. Looked up from germline, CDR1 is MNHEY and CDR2 is SMNVEV (reference sequence). V shed 5 bases and J 5 bases; nucleotides not matched to a gene: 8. Here the CDR3 DNA reads TGTGCCAGCAGTAGCCGGACTAGCGGGAGTAGGGAGACCCAGTACTTC. Its translation: CASSSRTSGSRETQYF.

The chain is built from TRBV4-1 and TRBJ1-5, with D uncertain. V lost 4 bases to trimming and J lost 0 bases, with 7 bases between them. The CDR3 is 14 residues long. Germline CDR1 MGHRA, CDR2 YSYEKL. In DNA, the CDR3 is TGCGCCAGCAGCCCCGACCTTAGCAATCAGCCCCAGCATTTT. Protein sequence: CASSPDLSNQPQHF.

The chain uses TRBV7-9 and TRBJ2-1; maybe TRBD2 (6 bases). Per the germline V gene, CDR1 is SEHNR and CDR2 is FQNEAQ (reference sequence). The CDR3 has 13 amino acids. V lost 3 bases and J lost 6, with 9 bases in between. CDR3 protein: CASSLEGINEQFF. The CDR3 DNA reads as TGTGCCAGCAGCTTGGAGGGTATCAATGAGCAGTTCTTC.

CDR3 nucleotides: TGTGCCAGCAGACGAACCCGGACTAGCGGGAACGACGAGCAGTACTTC. Translated, it gives CASRRTRTSGNDEQYF. The V and J genes are TRBV2 and TRBJ2-7; the match to TRBD2 covers 12 bases. This CDR3 has 16 residues. The J segment lost 5 bases and the V segment lost 6 bases, leaving 11 bases of the junction unmatched. Germline loops: CDR1 SNHLY, CDR2 FYNNEI. The full variable domain, its missing parts supplied by reference TRBV2 and TRBJ2-7, is EPEVTQTPSHQVTQMGQEVILRCVPISNHLYFYWYRQILGQKVEFLVSFYNNEISEKSEIFDDQFSVERPDGSNFTLKIRSTKLEDSAMYFCASRRTRTSGNDEQYFGPGTRLTVT.

The CDR3 is CASSLAFGTYEQYF. The CDR3 region has the DNA TGTGCCAGCAGCTTGGCCTTCGGAACCTACGAGCAGTACTTC. This chain connects TRBV5-5 to TRBJ2-7; D remains unclear. V gave up 0 bases and J gave up 2 bases, with 9 bases separating them. The CDR3 totals 14 residues. CDR1 is SGHKS and CDR2 is YYEKEE in the germline V gene (reference sequence).

V usage is TRBV9 and J usage is TRBJ2-1; perhaps TRBD2 as D (5 bases). In germline, CDR1 is SGDLS, CDR2 YYNGEE. Trimming stripped 4 bases from V and 10 bases from J, with 18 bases between. CDR3 length equals 14 residues. The CDR3 nucleotides read TGTGCCAGCAGCCCTCCCCGGGGTTACTACGAGCAGTTCTTC. Encoded protein: CASSPPRGYYEQFF. Variable domain in full (rest from reference TRBV9 and TRBJ2-1): DSGVTQTPKHLITATGQRVTLRCSPRSGDLSVYWYQQSLDQGLQFLIQYYNGEERAKGNILERFSAQQFPDLHSELNLSSLELGDSALYFCASSPPRGYYEQFFGPGTRLTVL.

The CDR3 coding sequence is TGTGCCAGCAGCTTCTTGGGCAGCAACTATGGCTACACCTTC. This codes for CASSFLGSNYGYTF. This sequence joins TRBV13 and TRBJ1-2; D is uncertain. The CDR3 totals 14 residues. Trimming cost V 3 bases and J 2 bases, with 10 bases left between them. The germline V gene has CDR1 PRHDT and CDR2 FYEKMQ (reference sequence).

The V gene is TRBV5-5, the J gene TRBJ2-5; no clear D. V was trimmed by 2 bases and J by 1 base, leaving 9 bases between them. The germline V gene has CDR1 SGHKS and CDR2 YYEKEE (reference sequence). This CDR3 has 14 residues. CDR3 amino acids: CASSLALAQETQYF. DNA of the CDR3: TGTGCCAGCAGCTTAGCCCTGGCCCAAGAGACCCAGTACTTC.

This clone was recorded once. The chain carries TRBV27 and TRBJ2-7; no clear D gene. Germline V gives CDR1 MNHEY, CDR2 SMNVEV (reference sequence). Trimming cost V 6 bases and J 4 bases, with 16 bases left between them. The CDR3 runs 14 residues. In DNA, the CDR3 is TGTGCCAGCAGCCATAGTGCGTCGGCTTACGAGCAGTACTTC. Its protein product is CASSHSASAYEQYF.

The chain recombines TRBV19 with TRBJ2-1, with no clear D. Per germline, CDR1 LNHDA and CDR2 SQIVND (reference sequence). The ends were cut back, 2 bases at V and 5 bases at J, with 4 bases in the middle. This CDR3 is built from 12 residues. CDR3 protein: CASSIPDNEQFF. The CDR3 region has the DNA TGTGCCAGTAGTATACCAGACAATGAGCAGTTCTTC.

In this sample, this clone turned up once. The chain has TRBV29-1 and TRBJ1-1; the D gene is possibly TRBD1 (5 bases). Germline-derived CDR1 and CDR2 are SQVTM and ANQGSEA. The CDR3 is 15 amino acids. Trimming took off 3 bases at V and 2 bases at J, with 16 bases between the two ends. Written as DNA, the CDR3 is TGCAGCGTTGAGGCTATGGGGCGCGGAAACACTGAAGCTTTCTTT. Its translation is CSVEAMGRGNTEAFF. Full variable domain (missing parts from reference TRBV29-1 and TRBJ1-1): SAVISQKPSRDICQRGTSLTIQCQVDSQVTMMFWYRQQPGQSLTLIATANQGSEATYESGFVIDKFPISRPNLTFSTLTVSNMSPEDSSIYLCSVEAMGRGNTEAFFGQGTRLTVV.

This chain joins TRBV6-5 and TRBJ2-1, with D hard to call. The CDR3 is 14 amino acids. The V gene lost 1 base and the J gene lost 5 bases, with 9 bases spanning the gap. Per germline, CDR1 MNHEY and CDR2 SVGAGI. This CDR3 is CASSYLGWDNEQFF. CDR3 nucleotides: TGTGCCAGCAGTTACTTAGGTTGGGACAATGAGCAGTTCTTC.

This clone is a singleton in its sample. DNA of the CDR3: TGTGCCAGCAGTTTAATCGGACTAGCGGGAGGGCCTAGGGTCGGGGAGCTGTTTTTT. It codes for CASSLIGLAGGPRVGELFF. This sequence joins TRBV27 and TRBJ2-2; 15 bases match TRBD2. This CDR3 spans 19 amino acids. V lost 2 bases to trimming and J lost 7 bases; unmatched junction nucleotides: 11. Looked up from germline, CDR1 is MNHEY and CDR2 is SMNVEV (reference sequence).

The gene calls are TRBV5-6 and TRBJ1-3; D is unclear. The CDR3 has 14 residues. CDR1 is SGHDT, CDR2 YYEEEE, per germline. The V end lost 4 bases, the J end lost 4 bases, and 12 bases lay between the germline ends. For the CDR3, the DNA is TGTGCCAGCAGCCCACAAACGGGGGGAAACACCATATATTTT. Protein product: CASSPQTGGNTIYF. Full variable domain (missing parts from reference TRBV5-6 and TRBJ1-3): DAGVTQSPTHLIKTRGQQVTLRCSPKSGHDTVSWYQQALGQGPQFIFQYYEEEERQRGNFPDRFSGHQFPNYSSELNVNALLLGDSALYLCASSPQTGGNTIYFGEGSWLTVV.

V usage is TRBV27 and J usage is TRBJ1-5; D remains ambiguous. There are 11 residues in the CDR3. Germline V gene lookup returns CDR1 MNHEY and CDR2 SMNVEV (reference sequence). V was cut by 7 bases and J by 2 bases, with 3 bases left in between. The CDR3 loop is CASICNQPQHF. Written as DNA, the CDR3 is TGTGCCAGCATATGCAATCAGCCCCAGCATTTT.

The chain carries TRBV7-9 and TRBJ2-1; D perhaps matches TRBD2 (6 bases). The CDR3 has 15 residues. Trimming shortened V by 4 bases and J by 4 bases, and 14 bases separated the two germline ends. The germline gives CDR1 SEHNR, CDR2 FQNEAQ (reference sequence). The DNA for the CDR3 is TGTGCCAGCAGCTCACCGGGACTGGATTACAATGAGCAGTTCTTC. This sequence encodes CASSSPGLDYNEQFF.

V and J are TRBV27 and TRBJ2-1; 14 positions match TRBD2. Trimming took 7 bases from V and 8 from J; bases not matched to a gene: 7. The germline gives CDR1 MNHEY, CDR2 SMNVEV (reference sequence). The CDR3 runs to 15 residues. This chain's CDR3 is CASNSGTSGRHEQFF. DNA of the CDR3: TGTGCCAGCAATTCCGGGACTAGCGGGAGACATGAGCAGTTCTTC.